This T cell receptor (beta chain) was recorded in a study of T cells after yellow fever vaccination. Study at large: The SMART-Seq v4 Ultra Low Input method served to prepare the low-cell-number fractions.

Generation of TCR cDNA used 5'RACE template switching (which added a universal primer site and UMIs). MiXCR was run by TCRdb on the 5' RACE reads, yielding one entry per CDR3 protein. This sample has 300,000 to 350,000 distinct CDR3 sequences, with 3.5% to 4.5% found just once. This material consisted of PBMCs, taken 5 days after the yellow fever booster vaccination. This TCR was recovered from a man aged 18 to 30 who received the YFV17D yellow fever vaccine.

The CDR3 is CASSLWASGLISTDTQYF. For the CDR3, the DNA is TGCGCCAGCAGCTTGTGGGCTAGCGGTCTTATTAGCACAGATACGCAGTATTTT. V usage is TRBV5-1 and J usage is TRBJ2-3, with TRBD2 matching over 7 bases. The germline gives CDR1 SGHRS, CDR2 YFSETQ. This CDR3 has 18 amino acids. The V gene end was trimmed by 1 base and the J gene end by 0 bases; junction bases not matched to a gene: 11.